This T cell receptor beta chain was captured by sequencing in a study of blood T cell repertoires in COVID-19. In this sample, this clone turned up a few times. Clones were sequenced by immunoSEQ multiplex PCR, and TCRdb holds only the in-frame ones, with some missing. The sample has about 220,000 clones; around four fifths are singletons. CDR3 length: 17 amino acids. The J segment lost 5 bases and the V segment lost 1 base, leaving 10 bases of the junction unmatched. Germline V lookup: CDR1 SGDLS, CDR2 YYNGEE. The chain employs TRBV9 and TRBJ1-2, with TRBD1 matching over 11 bases. Source material: peripheral blood. The source is a man in his thirties or forties with active or convalescent COVID-19. The CDR3 here is CASSVSDRGPFGYGYTF. In DNA, the CDR3 is TGTGCCAGCAGCGTATCGGACAGGGGGCCCTTTGGGTATGGCTACACCTTC.